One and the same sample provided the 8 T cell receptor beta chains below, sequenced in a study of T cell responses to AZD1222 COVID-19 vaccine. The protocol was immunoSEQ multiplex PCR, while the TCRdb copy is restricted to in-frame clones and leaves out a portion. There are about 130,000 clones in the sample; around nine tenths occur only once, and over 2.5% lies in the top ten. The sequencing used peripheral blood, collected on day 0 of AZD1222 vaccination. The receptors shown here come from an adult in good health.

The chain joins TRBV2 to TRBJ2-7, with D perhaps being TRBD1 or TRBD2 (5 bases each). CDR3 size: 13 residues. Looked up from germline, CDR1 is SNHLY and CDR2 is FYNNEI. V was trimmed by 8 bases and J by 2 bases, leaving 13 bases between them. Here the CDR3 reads CASDGAVPYEQYF. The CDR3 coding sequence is TGTGCCAGCGACGGGGCGGTACCCTACGAGCAGTACTTC.

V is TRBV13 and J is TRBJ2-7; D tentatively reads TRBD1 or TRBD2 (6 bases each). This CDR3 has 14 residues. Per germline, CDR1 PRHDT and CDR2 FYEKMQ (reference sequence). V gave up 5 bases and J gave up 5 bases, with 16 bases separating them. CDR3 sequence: CASSLEGEVHEQYF. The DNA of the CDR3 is TGTGCCAGCAGCCTGGAGGGGGAAGTCCACGAGCAGTACTTC.

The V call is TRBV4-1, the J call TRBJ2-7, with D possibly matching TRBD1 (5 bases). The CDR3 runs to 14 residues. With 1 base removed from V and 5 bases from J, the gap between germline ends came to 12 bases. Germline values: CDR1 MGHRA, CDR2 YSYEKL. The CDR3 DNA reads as TGCGCCAGCAGCCAAGCTCAGGGAAGGAACGAGCAGTACTTC. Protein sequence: CASSQAQGRNEQYF.

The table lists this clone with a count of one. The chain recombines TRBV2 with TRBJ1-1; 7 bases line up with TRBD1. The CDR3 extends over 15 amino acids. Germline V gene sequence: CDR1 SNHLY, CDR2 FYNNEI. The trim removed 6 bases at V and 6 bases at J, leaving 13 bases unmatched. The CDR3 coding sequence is TGTGCCAGCAGGGTCAGACAGGGAAGGGACTCTGAAGCTTTCTTT. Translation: CASRVRQGRDSEAFF.

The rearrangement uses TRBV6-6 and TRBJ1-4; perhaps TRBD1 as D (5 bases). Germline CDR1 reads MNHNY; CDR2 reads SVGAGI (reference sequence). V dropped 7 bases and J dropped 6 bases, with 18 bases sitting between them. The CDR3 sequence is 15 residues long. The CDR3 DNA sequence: TGTGCCAGCACTCCCCGGGACCGGGGATATGAAAAACTGTTTTTT. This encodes CASTPRDRGYEKLFF.

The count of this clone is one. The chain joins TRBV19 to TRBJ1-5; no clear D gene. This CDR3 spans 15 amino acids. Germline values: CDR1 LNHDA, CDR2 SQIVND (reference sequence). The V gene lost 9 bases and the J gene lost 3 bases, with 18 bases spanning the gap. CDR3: CASAFRGELNQPQHF. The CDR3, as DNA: TGTGCCAGCGCGTTCCGCGGAGAACTCAATCAGCCCCAGCATTTT.

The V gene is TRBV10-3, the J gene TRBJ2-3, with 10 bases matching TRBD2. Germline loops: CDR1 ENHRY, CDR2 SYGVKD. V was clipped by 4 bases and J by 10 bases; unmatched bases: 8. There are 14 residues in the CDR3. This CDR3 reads CAISAAGGQRSQYF. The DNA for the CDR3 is TGTGCCATCAGTGCAGCGGGAGGGCAAAGGTCGCAGTATTTT.

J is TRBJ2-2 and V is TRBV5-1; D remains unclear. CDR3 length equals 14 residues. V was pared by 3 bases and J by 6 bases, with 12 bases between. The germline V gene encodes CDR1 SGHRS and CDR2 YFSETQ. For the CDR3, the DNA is TGCGCCAGCAGCTCTGGGTTGGGATCCGGGGAGCTGTTTTTT. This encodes CASSSGLGSGELFF.